This T cell receptor beta chain derives from a study of PD-L1 blockade in urothelial cancer. Across the study: T cells numbered a median of about 140,000 in the blood samples.

Some clones are missing from TCRdb's copy, which holds only in-frame ones; the method was immunoSEQ multiplex PCR. The data show some 60,000 clones, just over 85% seen once. This CDR3 is built from 14 residues. The trim removed 4 bases at V and 4 bases at J, leaving 2 bases unmatched. The germline gives CDR1 SGHNT, CDR2 YYREEE (reference sequence). The rearrangement joins TRBV5-4 to TRBJ2-5; 12 bases align to TRBD2. The source is a man in his fifties with urothelial cancer. Sequenced material: PBMCs, taken around atezolizumab (anti-PD-L1) treatment. The CDR3 loop is CASSLGLAGETQYF. The CDR3, as DNA: TGTGCCAGCAGCCTGGGACTAGCGGGAGAGACCCAGTACTTC.